The rows below give T cell receptor beta chains drawn from one sample of a study of T cell clones after liver transplantation. Assay: immunoSEQ multiplex PCR; the TCRdb copy retains only in-frame clones and omits some. Of around 75,000 clones detected, around four fifths appear once; the ten largest clones hold around 2.2%. Sequenced material: CD4+ T cells from blood, taken about 50 months after liver transplant. The origin of the receptors is a human patient who received a liver transplant. Some of these T cells may belong to the graft donor. Both conserved end residues are part of each CDR3. The D gene is left open where the match is weak. Part of the rows lack a size; the others show once, few, many or a class for expanded clones.

NA	TRBV5-1	TRBJ2-3	TRBD2	15	CASSLAGDWIDTQYF	TGCGCCAGCAGCCTAGCGGGAGATTGGATAGATACGCAGTATTTT
few	TRBV14	TRBJ1-2	NA	13	CASSLDRGGGYTF	TGTGCCAGCAGCCTGGACCGCGGAGGGGGCTACACCTTC
NA	TRBV5-6	TRBJ1-5	NA	16	CASSLALLRDNQPQHF	TGTGCCAGCAGCTTGGCCCTCCTGAGGGACAATCAGCCCCAGCATTTT
NA	TRBV28	TRBJ1-4	NA	14	CASTRGGTNEKLFF	TGTGCCAGCACCCGCGGGGGAACTAATGAAAAACTGTTTTTT
NA	TRBV25-1	TRBJ2-3	TRBD1	14	CASSEQGARDTQYF	TGTGCCAGCAGTGAACAGGGGGCAAGGGATACGCAGTATTTT
NA	TRBV20-1	TRBJ2-7	NA	10	CSAQTYEQYF	TGCAGTGCTCAAACATACGAGCAGTACTTC
NA	TRBV6-6	TRBJ2-7	NA	12	CASRSEGYEQYF	TGTGCCAGCAGAAGTGAAGGCTACGAGCAGTACTTC
NA	TRBV11-2	TRBJ2-1	TRBD2	16	CASSSLLAGGPNEQFF	TGTGCCAGCAGCTCTCTCCTAGCGGGGGGGCCCAATGAGCAGTTCTTC
few	TRBV5-1	TRBJ1-2	NA	14	CASSLAMGDYGYTF	TGCGCCAGCAGCTTGGCAATGGGGGACTATGGCTACACCTTC
few	TRBV7-6	TRBJ2-5	NA	14	CASSLQQGSQTQYF	TGTGCCAGCAGCTTACAACAGGGATCGCAGACCCAGTACTTC
NA	TRBV20-1	TRBJ1-2	NA	11	CSASPNYGYTF	TGCAGTGCTTCACCAAACTATGGCTACACCTTC
NA	TRBV4-2	TRBJ2-5	TRBD2	17	CASSQQFRGGPQETQYF	TGTGCCAGCAGCCAACAGTTCCGGGGGGGGCCCCAAGAGACCCAGTACTTC
NA	TRBV6-6	TRBJ1-3	NA	13	CASSPSSGNTIYF	TGTGCCAGCAGTCCCAGCTCTGGAAACACCATATATTTT
NA	TRBV18	TRBJ1-2	NA	14	CASSLDRPARGYTF	TGTGCCAGCTCACTAGACAGGCCTGCGAGGGGCTACACCTTC
NA	TRBV27	TRBJ2-7	TRBD2	19	CASTPQFSLAGGLTYEQYF	TGTGCCAGCACTCCACAGTTTTCACTAGCGGGAGGATTGACCTACGAGCAGTACTTC
NA	TRBV4-2	TRBJ2-1	NA	13	CASSQDRLNEQFF	TGTGCCAGCAGCCAAGATAGGCTAAATGAGCAGTTCTTC
NA	TRBV28	TRBJ2-7	TRBD1	14	CASSLGQGGYEQYF	TGTGCCAGCAGTTTGGGACAGGGGGGATACGAGCAGTACTTC
NA	TRBV28	TRBJ1-2	NA	13	CASGPPGDGGYTF	TGTGCCAGCGGACCTCCAGGGGACGGGGGCTACACCTTC
NA	TRBV19	TRBJ2-5	TRBD1	14	CASSRDSLGETQYF	TGTGCCAGTAGTAGGGACAGTTTAGGGGAGACCCAGTACTTC
NA	TRBV2	TRBJ2-3	NA	11	CASSRTDTQYF	TGTGCCAGCAGTCGAACAGATACGCAGTATTTT
NA	TRBV7-2	TRBJ2-2	NA	13	CASSPIRTGELFF	TGTGCCAGCAGCCCTATTAGGACCGGGGAGCTGTTTTTT
NA	TRBV2	TRBJ1-2	TRBD1	15	CASSSLTGAGYGYTF	TGTGCCAGCAGTTCTTTGACAGGGGCTGGCTATGGCTACACCTTC
NA	TRBV4-2	TRBJ2-1	TRBD1	15	CASSQETTTGNEQFF	TGTGCCAGCAGCCAAGAGACGACGACAGGGAATGAGCAGTTCTTC
NA	TRBV2	TRBJ2-4	TRBD2	13	CASSEPRGDIQYF	TGTGCCAGCAGTGAACCCCGGGGGGACATTCAGTACTTC
NA	TRBV21-1	TRBJ2-5	NA	14	CASSPEAGLETQYF	TGTGCCAGCAGCCCTGAGGCGGGATTGGAGACCCAGTACTTC
NA	TRBV28	TRBJ2-1	TRBD2	15	CASSTSGTGYNEQFF	TGTGCCAGCAGCACCAGCGGGACGGGATACAATGAGCAGTTCTTC
NA	TRBV5-4	TRBJ2-7	NA	15	CASSRDPGPDYEQYF	TGTGCCAGCAGCCGGGACCCGGGACCGGACTACGAGCAGTACTTC
NA	TRBV30	TRBJ2-1	TRBD2	13	CARAGDSYNEQFF	TGTGCCCGAGCGGGAGATTCCTACAATGAGCAGTTCTTC
NA	TRBV7-2	TRBJ2-3	TRBD2	17	CASSLLGGAGGSDTQYF	TGTGCCAGCAGCCTGCTTGGAGGAGCGGGGGGGTCAGATACGCAGTATTTT
NA	TRBV4-2	TRBJ2-1	TRBD1	14	CASSQPSGRGEQFF	TGTGCCAGCAGCCAACCTTCGGGCAGGGGGGAGCAGTTCTTC
NA	TRBV19	TRBJ2-5	TRBD2	15	CASRTSGGPLQTQYF	TGTGCCAGTAGGACTAGCGGGGGGCCTTTGCAGACCCAGTACTTC
NA	TRBV5-1	TRBJ1-1	NA	15	CASSLVAGTPTEAFF	TGCGCCAGCAGCTTGGTCGCAGGGACTCCCACTGAAGCTTTCTTT
once	TRBV27	TRBJ1-2	TRBD1	14	CASSPGTAAYGYTF	TGTGCCAGCAGTCCAGGGACAGCTGCCTATGGCTACACCTTC
NA	TRBV5-5	TRBJ2-7	NA	16	CASSLSFQASVGEQYF	TGTGCCAGCAGCTTGAGTTTCCAGGCCTCTGTGGGCGAGCAGTACTTC
NA	TRBV6-1	TRBJ2-3	TRBD1	16	CASNKAGTGIQDTQYF	TGTGCCAGCAATAAAGCGGGGACAGGGATACAAGATACGCAGTATTTT
NA	TRBV5-1	TRBJ2-3	TRBD2	18	CASSSSPTGLAGADTQYF	TGCGCCAGCAGCTCATCCCCCACGGGACTAGCGGGAGCAGATACGCAGTATTTT
few	TRBV28	TRBJ2-7	TRBD2	17	CASSGGTSRLVSYEQYF	TGTGCCAGCAGTGGCGGGACTAGCAGACTAGTCTCCTACGAGCAGTACTTC
NA	TRBV4-1	TRBJ2-6	NA	16	CASSQDDRTGANVLTF	TGCGCCAGCAGCCAGGATGACAGGACTGGGGCCAACGTCCTGACTTTC
NA	TRBV7-9	TRBJ2-7	NA	12	CASSFTGYEQYF	TGTGCCAGCAGCTTTACAGGGTACGAGCAGTACTTC
NA	TRBV28	TRBJ2-7	TRBD2	14	CASSLAGGPYEQYF	TGTGCCAGCAGTTTAGCGGGGGGCCCCTACGAGCAGTACTTC
NA	TRBV6-1	TRBJ2-7	NA	11	CASQFVYEQYF	TGTGCCAGCCAGTTTGTCTACGAGCAGTACTTC
once	TRBV5-4	TRBJ2-1	NA	13	CASSPDTNNEQFF	TGTGCCAGCAGTCCGGACACTAACAATGAGCAGTTCTTC
once	TRBV9	TRBJ2-1	TRBD2	15	CASSVGTSAINEQFF	TGTGCCAGCAGCGTCGGGACTAGCGCAATCAATGAGCAGTTCTTC